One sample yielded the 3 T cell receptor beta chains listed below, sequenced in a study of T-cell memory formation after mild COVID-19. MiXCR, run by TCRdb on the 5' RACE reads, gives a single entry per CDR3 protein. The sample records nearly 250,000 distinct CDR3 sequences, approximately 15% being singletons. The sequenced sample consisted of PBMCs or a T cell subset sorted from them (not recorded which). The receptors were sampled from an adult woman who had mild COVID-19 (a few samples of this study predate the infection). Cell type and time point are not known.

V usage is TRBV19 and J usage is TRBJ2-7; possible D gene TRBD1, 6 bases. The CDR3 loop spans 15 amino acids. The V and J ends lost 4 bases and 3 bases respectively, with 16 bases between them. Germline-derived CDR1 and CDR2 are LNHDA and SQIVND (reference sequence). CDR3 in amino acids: CASSTPGTIDYEQYF. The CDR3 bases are TGTGCCAGTAGTACCCCCGGGACAATCGACTACGAGCAGTACTTC.

The CDR3 DNA is TGCAGTGCCGATCCCGGACAGACCCCCTCCTACAATGAGCAGTTCTTC. Translation gives CSADPGQTPSYNEQFF. This rearrangement joins TRBV20-1 to TRBJ2-1; the D gene is possibly TRBD1 (6 bases). V dropped 6 bases and J dropped 0 bases, with 18 bases sitting between them. The germline CDR1 and CDR2 sequences are DFQATT and SNEGSKA (reference sequence). This CDR3 has 16 amino acids.

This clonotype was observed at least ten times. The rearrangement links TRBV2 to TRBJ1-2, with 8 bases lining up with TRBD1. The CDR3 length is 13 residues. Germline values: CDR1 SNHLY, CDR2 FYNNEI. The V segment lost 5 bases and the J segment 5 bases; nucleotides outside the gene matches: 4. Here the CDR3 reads CASSRTGKYGYTF. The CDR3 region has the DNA TGTGCCAGCAGTCGGACAGGGAAATATGGCTACACCTTC.